This T cell receptor beta chain originates from a study of STAT5B mutations in CD4+ large granular lymphocyte leukemia. The study, taken as a whole, reports: No patients shared main leukemic clonotypes, though around 25% appeared at low frequency elsewhere. Patient CD4-sorted repertoires looked more clonal than healthy CD4+ repertoires, even without putative leukemic clones. 8/27 top patient clones versus 2/35 control clones were TRBV06-family.

Per the original methods: The detection floor for productive clonotype frequency was 2.59 x 10-5. Libraries were prepared by immunoSEQ multiplex PCR; TCRdb keeps only in-frame clonotypes and omits some of them. The D gene and trimming were derived from the DNA, and the V and J assignments and clone size from that table. The sample shows 30,000 to 40,000 clones, about nine tenths of them seen only once. Of note for this clone: Antigen specificity is unknown.

Germline V gene sequence: CDR1 GTSNPN, CDR2 SVGIG (reference sequence). The V and J ends lost 5 bases and 4 bases, in that order; junction bases with no gene match: 8. The CDR3 length is 14 residues. The TCR comes from a human donor in good health. The chain recombines TRBV30 with TRBJ1-2, with 9 bases matching TRBD1. Sequenced material: CD4+ T cells from blood buffy coats. CDR3 protein: CAWESHRGPYGYTF. The CDR3 DNA sequence: TGTGCCTGGGAATCCCACAGGGGGCCCTATGGCTACACCTTC.